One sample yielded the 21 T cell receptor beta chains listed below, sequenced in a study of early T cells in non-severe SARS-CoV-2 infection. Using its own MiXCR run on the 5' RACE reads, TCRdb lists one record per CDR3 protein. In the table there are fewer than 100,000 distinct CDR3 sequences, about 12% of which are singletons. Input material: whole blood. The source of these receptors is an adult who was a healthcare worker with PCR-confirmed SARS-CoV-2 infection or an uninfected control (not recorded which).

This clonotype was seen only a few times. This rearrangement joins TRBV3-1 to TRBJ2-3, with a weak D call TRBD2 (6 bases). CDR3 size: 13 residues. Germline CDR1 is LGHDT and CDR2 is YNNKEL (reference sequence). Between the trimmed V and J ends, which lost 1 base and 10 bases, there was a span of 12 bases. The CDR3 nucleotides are TGTGCCAGCAGCCAAGTATGGAGGGGCGCGCAGTATTTT. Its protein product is CASSQVWRGAQYF.

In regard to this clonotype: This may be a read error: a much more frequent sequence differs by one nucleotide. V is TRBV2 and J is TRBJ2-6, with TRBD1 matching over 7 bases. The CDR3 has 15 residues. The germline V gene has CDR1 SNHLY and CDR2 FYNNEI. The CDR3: CASSGTGSGADVLTF. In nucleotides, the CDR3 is TGTGCCAGCAGTGGGACAGGCTCTGGGGCCGACGTCCTGACTTTC.

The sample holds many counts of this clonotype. CDR3 DNA sequence: TGTGCCAGCAGCCTCGTCGGACCGAATCAGCCCCAGCATTTT. Its protein product is CASSLVGPNQPQHF. The chain has TRBV11-2 and TRBJ1-5; D is unresolved. Germline-derived CDR1 and CDR2 are SGHAT and FQNNGV. V was shortened by 5 bases and J by 4 bases, with 12 bases between the two germline ends. The CDR3 extends over 14 amino acids. The full variable domain, completed using reference TRBV11-2 and TRBJ1-5, is EAGVAQSPRYKIIEKRQSVAFWCNPISGHATLYWYQQILGQGPKLLIQFQNNGVVDDSQLPKDRFSAERLKGVDSTLKIQPAKLEDSAVYLCASSLVGPNQPQHFGDGTRLSIL.

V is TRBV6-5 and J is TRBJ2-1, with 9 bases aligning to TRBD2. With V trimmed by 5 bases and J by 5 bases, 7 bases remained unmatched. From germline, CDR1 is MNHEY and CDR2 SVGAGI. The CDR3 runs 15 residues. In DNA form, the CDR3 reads TGTGCCAGCAGTCACACTAGCGGGCGAGACAATGAGCAGTTCTTC. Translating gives CASSHTSGRDNEQFF.

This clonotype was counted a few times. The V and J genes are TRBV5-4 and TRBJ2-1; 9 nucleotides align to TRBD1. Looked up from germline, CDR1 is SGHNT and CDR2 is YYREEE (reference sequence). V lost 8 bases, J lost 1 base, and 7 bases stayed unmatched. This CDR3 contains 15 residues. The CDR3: CASGKGQGSYNEQFF. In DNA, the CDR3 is TGTGCCAGTGGAAAGGGACAGGGATCCTACAATGAGCAGTTCTTC.

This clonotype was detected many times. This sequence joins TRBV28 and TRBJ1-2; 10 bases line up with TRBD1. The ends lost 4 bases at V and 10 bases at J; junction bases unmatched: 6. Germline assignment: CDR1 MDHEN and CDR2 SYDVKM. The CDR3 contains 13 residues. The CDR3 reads CASSWGTGVDYTF. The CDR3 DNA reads TGTGCCAGCAGTTGGGGGACAGGGGTGGACTACACCTTC.

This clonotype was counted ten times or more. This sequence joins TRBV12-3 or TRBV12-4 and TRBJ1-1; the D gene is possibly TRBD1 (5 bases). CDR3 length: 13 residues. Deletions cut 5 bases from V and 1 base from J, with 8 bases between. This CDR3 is CASSPDKNTEAFF. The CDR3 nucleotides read TGTGCCAGCAGTCCGGACAAGAACACTGAAGCTTTCTTT.

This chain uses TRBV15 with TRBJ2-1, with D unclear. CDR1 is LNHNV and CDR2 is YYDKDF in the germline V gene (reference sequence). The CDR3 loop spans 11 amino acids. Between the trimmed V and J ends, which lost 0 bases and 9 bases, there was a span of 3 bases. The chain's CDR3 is CATSRDVEQFF. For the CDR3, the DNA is TGTGCCACCAGCAGAGATGTTGAGCAGTTCTTC. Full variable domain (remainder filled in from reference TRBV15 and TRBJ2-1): DAMVIQNPRYQVTQFGKPVTLSCSQTLNHNVMYWYQQKSSQAPKLLFHYYDKDFNNEADTPDNFQSRRPNTSFCFLDIRSPGLGDTAMYLCATSRDVEQFFGPGTRLTVL.

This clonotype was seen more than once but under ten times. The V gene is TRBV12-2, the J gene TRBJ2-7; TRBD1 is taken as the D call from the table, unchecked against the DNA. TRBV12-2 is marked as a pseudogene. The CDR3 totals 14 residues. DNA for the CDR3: TGTGCAAGTCGCTGCGGGGGGTGGGACGACGAGCAGTACTTC. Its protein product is CASRCGGWDDEQYF.

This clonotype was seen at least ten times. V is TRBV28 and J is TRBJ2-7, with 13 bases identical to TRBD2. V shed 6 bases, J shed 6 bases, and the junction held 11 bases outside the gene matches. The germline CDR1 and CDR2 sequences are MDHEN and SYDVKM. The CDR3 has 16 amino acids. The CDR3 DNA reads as TGTGCCAGCAGAATGATGACTAGCGGGGGGCTCGGCGAGCAGTACTTC. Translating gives CASRMMTSGGLGEQYF.

The CDR3 is CASSLQMNTEAFF. CDR3 DNA sequence: TGTGCCAGCAGCCTACAGATGAACACTGAAGCTTTCTTT. This rearrangement joins TRBV2 to TRBJ1-1; D remains unclear. The CDR3 consists of 13 residues. The V end lost 6 bases, the J end lost 0 bases, and 8 bases lay between the germline ends. CDR1 and CDR2 from the germline V gene are SNHLY and FYNNEI.

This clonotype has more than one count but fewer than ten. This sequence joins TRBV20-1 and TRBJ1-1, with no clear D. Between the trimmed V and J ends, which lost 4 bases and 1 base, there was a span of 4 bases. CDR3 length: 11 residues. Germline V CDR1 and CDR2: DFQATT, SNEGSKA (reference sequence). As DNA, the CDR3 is TGCAGTGCTACCGCGAACACTGAAGCTTTCTTT. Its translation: CSATANTEAFF.

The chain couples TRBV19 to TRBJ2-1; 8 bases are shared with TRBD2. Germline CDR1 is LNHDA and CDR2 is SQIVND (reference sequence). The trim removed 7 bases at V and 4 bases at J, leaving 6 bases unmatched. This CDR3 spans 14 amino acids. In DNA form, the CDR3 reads TGTGCCAGTACCGGGGGGGCTTGGTACAATGAGCAGTTCTTC. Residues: CASTGGAWYNEQFF.

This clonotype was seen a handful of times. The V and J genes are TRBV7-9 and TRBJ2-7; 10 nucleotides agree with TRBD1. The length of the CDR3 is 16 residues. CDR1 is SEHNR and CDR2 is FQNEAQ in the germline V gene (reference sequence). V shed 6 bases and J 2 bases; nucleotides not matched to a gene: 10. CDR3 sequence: CASSSAGDRGTYEQYF. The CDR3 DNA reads TGTGCCAGCAGTTCTGCGGGGGACAGGGGCACCTACGAGCAGTACTTC.

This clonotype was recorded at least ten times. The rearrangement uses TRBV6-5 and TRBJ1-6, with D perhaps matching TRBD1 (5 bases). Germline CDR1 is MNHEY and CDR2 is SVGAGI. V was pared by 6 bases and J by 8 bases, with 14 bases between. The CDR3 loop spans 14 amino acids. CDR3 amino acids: CASRNGGTDSPLHF. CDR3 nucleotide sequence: TGTGCCAGCAGGAACGGGGGGACGGATTCACCCCTCCACTTT.

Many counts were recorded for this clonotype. The CDR3 loop is CASSFVAGGRKAGELFF. The DNA of the CDR3 is TGTGCCAGCTCTTTCGTAGCGGGGGGGCGTAAAGCCGGGGAGCTGTTTTTT. This chain connects TRBV27 to TRBJ2-2; TRBD2 aligns across 11 bases. The J segment lost 6 bases and the V segment lost 8 bases, leaving 14 bases of the junction unmatched. CDR1 and CDR2 (germline): MNHEY, SMNVEV (reference sequence). This CDR3 region has 17 residues.

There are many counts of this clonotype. For the CDR3, the DNA is TGTGCCACCAGCGACTGGAAGCGAGACACCGGGGAGCTGTTTTTT. Amino acids: CATSDWKRDTGELFF. This sequence joins TRBV24-1 and TRBJ2-2, with no clear D. V was pared by 7 bases and J by 3 bases, with 14 bases between. This CDR3 is 15 amino acids long. Germline lookup yields CDR1 KGHDR and CDR2 SFDVKD.

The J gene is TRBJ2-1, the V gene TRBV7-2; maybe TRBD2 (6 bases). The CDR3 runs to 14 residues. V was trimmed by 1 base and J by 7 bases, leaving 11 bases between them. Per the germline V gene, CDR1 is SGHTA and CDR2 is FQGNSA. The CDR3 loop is CASSLVGGGNEQFF. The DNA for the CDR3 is TGTGCCAGCAGCTTAGTGGGGGGTGGGAATGAGCAGTTCTTC.

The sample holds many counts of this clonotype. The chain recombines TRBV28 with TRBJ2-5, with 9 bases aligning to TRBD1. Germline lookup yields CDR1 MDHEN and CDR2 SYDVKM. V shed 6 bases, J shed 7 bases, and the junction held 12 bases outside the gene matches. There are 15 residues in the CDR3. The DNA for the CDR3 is TGTGCCAGCAGCAGGACAGGGGCCACTATAGGGACCCAGTACTTC. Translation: CASSRTGATIGTQYF.

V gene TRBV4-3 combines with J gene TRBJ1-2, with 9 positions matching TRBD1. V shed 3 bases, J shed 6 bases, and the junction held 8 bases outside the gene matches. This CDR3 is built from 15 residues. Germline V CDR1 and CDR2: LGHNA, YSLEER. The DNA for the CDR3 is TGCGCCAGCAGCCAGGACAACAGGGGGCTGAATGGCTACACCTTC. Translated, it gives CASSQDNRGLNGYTF.

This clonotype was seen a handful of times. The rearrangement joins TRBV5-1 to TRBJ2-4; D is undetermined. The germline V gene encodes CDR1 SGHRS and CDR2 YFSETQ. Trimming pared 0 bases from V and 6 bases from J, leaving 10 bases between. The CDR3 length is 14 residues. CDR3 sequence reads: CASSLGQTGNIQYF. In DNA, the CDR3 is TGCGCCAGCAGCTTGGGGCAGACGGGAAACATTCAGTACTTC.